This TCR beta chain came from a study of blood T cell repertoires in COVID-19. Study-wide context: The analysed material was cDNA or gDNA that came from T cells, B-cell-depleted T cells, or PBMCs.

TCRdb's copy holds only in-frame clones and misses some; the assay was immunoSEQ multiplex PCR. There are some 120,000 clones in the sample; more than 90% occur only once, and less than 5% lies in the top ten. Specimen: peripheral blood. The receptor was isolated from a man in his sixties with COVID-19, enrolled during active disease.

Here the CDR3 reads CASSPPGAVRGAGANVLTF. The CDR3 bases are TGTGCCAGCAGTCCCCCGGGGGCAGTCCGGGGGGCTGGGGCCAACGTCCTGACTTTC. The J gene is TRBJ2-6, the V gene TRBV27; D may be TRBD2 (7 bases). V was trimmed by 5 bases and J by 2 bases, leaving 22 bases between them. CDR1 and CDR2 from the germline V gene are MNHEY and SMNVEV (reference sequence). The CDR3 consists of 19 residues.